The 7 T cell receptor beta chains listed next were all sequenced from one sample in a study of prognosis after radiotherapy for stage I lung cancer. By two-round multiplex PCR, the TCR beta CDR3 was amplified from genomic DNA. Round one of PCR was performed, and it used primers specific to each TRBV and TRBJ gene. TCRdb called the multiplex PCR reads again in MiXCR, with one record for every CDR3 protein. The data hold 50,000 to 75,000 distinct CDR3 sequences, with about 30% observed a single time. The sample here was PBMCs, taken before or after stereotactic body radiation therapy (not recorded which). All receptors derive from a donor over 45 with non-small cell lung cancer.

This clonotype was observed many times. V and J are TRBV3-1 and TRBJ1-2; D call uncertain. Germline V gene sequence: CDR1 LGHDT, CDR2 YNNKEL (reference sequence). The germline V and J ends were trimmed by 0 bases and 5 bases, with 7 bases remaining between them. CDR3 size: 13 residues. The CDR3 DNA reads TGTGCCAGCAGCCAAGAACAGCTTTATGGCTACACCTTC. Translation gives CASSQEQLYGYTF.

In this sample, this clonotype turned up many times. The CDR3 is CASRESTGANVLTF. The CDR3 nucleotides are TGCGCCAGCAGGGAATCTACTGGGGCCAACGTCCTGACTTTC. This rearrangement joins TRBV10-2 to TRBJ2-6, with D unclear. The CDR3 contains 14 residues. V was cut by 6 bases and J by 2 bases, with 8 bases left in between. Germline assignment: CDR1 WSHSY and CDR2 SAAADI.

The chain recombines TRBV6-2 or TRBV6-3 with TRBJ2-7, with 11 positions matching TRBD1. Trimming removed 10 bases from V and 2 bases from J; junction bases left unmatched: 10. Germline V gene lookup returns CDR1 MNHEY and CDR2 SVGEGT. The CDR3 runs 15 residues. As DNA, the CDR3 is TGTGCCAACTATACCGGGACAGGGGGGACCTACGAGCAGTACTTC. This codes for CANYTGTGGTYEQYF.

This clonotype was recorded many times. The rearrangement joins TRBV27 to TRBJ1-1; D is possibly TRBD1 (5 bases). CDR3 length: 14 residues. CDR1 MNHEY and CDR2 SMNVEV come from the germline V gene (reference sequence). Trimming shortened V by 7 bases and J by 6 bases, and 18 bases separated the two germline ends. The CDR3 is CASTLVGGLSEAFF. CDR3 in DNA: TGTGCCAGCACCTTGGTCGGGGGTCTCTCTGAAGCTTTCTTT.

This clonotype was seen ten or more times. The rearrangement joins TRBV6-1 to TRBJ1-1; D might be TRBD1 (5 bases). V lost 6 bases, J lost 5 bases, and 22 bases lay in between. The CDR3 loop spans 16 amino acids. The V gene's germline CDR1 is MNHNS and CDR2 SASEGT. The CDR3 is CASSPSSQRGETEAFF. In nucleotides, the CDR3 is TGTGCCAGCAGCCCTAGTAGTCAGAGAGGGGAAACTGAAGCTTTCTTT.

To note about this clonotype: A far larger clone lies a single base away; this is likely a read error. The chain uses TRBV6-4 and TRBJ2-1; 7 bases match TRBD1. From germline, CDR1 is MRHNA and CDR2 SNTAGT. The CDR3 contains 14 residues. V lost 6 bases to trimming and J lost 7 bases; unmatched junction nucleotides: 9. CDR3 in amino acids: CASRPTGEWNEQFF. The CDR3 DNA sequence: TGTGCCAGCAGGCCAACAGGGGAGTGGAATGAGCAGTTCTTC.

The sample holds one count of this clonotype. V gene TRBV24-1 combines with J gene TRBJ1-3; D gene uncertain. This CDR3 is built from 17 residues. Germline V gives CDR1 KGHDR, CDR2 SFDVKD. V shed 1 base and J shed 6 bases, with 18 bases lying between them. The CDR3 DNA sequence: TGTGCCACCAGTGATTTTTCGCGTAGGGAACTACTAAACACCATATATTTT. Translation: CATSDFSRRELLNTIYF.